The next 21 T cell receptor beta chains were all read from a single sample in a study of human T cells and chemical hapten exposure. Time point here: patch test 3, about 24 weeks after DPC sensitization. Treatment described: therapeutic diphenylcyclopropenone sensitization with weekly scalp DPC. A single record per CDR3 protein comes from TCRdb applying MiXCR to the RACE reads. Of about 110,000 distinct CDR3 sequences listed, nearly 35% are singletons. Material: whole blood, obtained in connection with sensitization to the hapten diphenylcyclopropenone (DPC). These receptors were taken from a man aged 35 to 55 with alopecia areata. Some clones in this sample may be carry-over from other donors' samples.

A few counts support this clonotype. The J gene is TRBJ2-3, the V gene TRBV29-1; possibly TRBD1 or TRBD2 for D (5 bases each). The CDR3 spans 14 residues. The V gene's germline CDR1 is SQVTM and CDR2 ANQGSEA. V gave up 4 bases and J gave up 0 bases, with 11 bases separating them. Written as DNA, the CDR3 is TGCAGCGTTGCTGAGGGGCCTAGCACAGATACGCAGTATTTT. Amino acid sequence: CSVAEGPSTDTQYF.

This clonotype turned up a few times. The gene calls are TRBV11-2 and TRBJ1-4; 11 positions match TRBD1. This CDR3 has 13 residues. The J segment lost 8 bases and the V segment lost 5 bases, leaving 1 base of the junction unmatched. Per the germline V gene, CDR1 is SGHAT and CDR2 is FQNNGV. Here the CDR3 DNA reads TGTGCCAGCAGCAGGGACAGGGGGGAAAAACTGTTTTTT. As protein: CASSRDRGEKLFF.

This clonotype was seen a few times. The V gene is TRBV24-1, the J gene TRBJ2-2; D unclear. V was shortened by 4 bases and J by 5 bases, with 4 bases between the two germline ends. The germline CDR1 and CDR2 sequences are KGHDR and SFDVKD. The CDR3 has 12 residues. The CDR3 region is CATSDRTGELFF. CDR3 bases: TGTGCCACCAGTGACCGGACCGGGGAGCTGTTTTTT.

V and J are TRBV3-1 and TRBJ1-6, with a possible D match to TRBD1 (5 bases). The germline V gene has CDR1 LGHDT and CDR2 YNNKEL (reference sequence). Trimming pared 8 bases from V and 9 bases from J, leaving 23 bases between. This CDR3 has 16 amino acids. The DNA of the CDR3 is TGTGCCAGCCGCGACAGAGGGTCGGGCCTGGGTTCACCCCTCCACTTT. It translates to CASRDRGSGLGSPLHF. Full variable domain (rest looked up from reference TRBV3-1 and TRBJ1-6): DTAVSQTPKYLVTQMGNDKSIKCEQNLGHDTMYWYKQDSKKFLKIMFSYNNKELIINETVPNRFSPKSPDKAHLNLHINSLELGDSAVYFCASRDRGSGLGSPLHFGNGTRLTVT.

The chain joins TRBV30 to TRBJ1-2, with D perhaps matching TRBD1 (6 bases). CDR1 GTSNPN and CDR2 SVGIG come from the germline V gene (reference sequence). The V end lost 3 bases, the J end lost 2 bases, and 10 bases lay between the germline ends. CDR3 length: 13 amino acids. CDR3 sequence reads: CAWSNQGNYGYTF. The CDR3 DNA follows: TGTGCCTGGAGCAATCAGGGGAACTATGGCTACACCTTC. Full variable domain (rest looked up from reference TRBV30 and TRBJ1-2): SQTIHQWPATLVQPVGSPLSLECTVEGTSNPNLYWYRQAAGRGLQLLFYSVGIGQISSEVPQNLSASRPQDRQFILSSKKLLLSDSGFYLCAWSNQGNYGYTFGSGTRLTVV.

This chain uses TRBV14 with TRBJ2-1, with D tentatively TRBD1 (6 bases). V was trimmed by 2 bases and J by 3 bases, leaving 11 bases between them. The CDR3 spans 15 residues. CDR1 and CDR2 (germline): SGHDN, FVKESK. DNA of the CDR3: TGTGCCAGCAGCCAATACCCAGGGGACTACAATGAGCAGTTCTTC. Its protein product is CASSQYPGDYNEQFF.

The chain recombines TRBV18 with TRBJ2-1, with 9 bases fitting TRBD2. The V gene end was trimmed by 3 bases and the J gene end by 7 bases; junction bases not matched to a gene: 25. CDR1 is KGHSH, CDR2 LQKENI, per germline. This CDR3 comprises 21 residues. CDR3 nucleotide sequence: TGTGCCAGCTCACCGCGAGAAGCGGGAGGTACTCCTACAATGGGGCTTAATGAGCAGTTCTTC. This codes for CASSPREAGGTPTMGLNEQFF.

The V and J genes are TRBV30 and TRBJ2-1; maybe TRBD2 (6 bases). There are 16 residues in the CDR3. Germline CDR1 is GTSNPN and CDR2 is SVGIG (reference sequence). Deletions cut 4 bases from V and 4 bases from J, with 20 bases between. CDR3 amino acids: CAWTKSIGTLYNEQFF. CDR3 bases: TGTGCCTGGACAAAATCAATCGGGACTCTTTACAATGAGCAGTTCTTC.

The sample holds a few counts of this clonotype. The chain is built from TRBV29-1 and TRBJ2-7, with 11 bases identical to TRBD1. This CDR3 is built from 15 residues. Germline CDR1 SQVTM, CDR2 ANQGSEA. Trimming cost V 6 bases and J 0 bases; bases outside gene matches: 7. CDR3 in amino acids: CSVVAGTGGSYEQYV. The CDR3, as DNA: TGCAGCGTGGTCGCCGGGACAGGGGGCTCCTACGAGCAGTACGTC.

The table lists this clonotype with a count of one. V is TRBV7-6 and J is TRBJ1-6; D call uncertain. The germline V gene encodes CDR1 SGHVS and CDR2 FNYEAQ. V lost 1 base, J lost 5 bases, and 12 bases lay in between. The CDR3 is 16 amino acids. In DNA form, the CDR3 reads TGTGCCAGCAGCTTAGGCAGCCGACCGGATAATTCACCCCTCCACTTT. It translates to CASSLGSRPDNSPLHF.

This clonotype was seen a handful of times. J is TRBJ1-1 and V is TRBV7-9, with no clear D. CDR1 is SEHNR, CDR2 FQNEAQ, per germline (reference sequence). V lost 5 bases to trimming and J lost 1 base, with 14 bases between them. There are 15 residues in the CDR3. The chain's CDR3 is CASSPQSTKNTEAFF. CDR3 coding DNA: TGTGCCAGCAGCCCTCAGAGCACCAAGAACACTGAAGCTTTCTTT.

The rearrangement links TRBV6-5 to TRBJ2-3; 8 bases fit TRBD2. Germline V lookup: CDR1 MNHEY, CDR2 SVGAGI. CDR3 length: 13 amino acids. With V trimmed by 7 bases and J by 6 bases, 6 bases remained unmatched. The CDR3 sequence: CASKKRERDTQYF. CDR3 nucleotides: TGTGCCAGCAAGAAGCGGGAGAGGGATACGCAGTATTTT.

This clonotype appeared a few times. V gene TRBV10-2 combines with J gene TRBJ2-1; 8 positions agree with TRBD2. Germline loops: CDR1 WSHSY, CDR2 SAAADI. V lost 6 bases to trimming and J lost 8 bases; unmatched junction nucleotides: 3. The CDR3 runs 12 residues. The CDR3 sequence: CASSWTSYEQFF. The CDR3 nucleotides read TGCGCCAGCAGCTGGACTAGCTATGAGCAGTTCTTC.

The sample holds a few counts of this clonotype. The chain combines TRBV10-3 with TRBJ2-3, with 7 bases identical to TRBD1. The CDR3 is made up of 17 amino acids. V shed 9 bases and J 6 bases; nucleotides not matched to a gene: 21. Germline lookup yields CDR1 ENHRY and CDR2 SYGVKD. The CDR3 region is CAIIREQKTGITDTQYF. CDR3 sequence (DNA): TGTGCCATTATCCGAGAGCAAAAGACAGGGATCACGGATACGCAGTATTTT.

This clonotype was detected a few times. CDR3 nucleotide sequence: TGCAGTGCTTTCACTGGCGCGGGTCGCAGCAATCAGCCCCAGCATTTT. Its protein product is CSAFTGAGRSNQPQHF. The V call is TRBV20-1, the J call TRBJ1-5; D remains ambiguous. V was pared by 5 bases and J by 1 base, with 18 bases between. CDR1 and CDR2 from the germline V gene are DFQATT and SNEGSKA (reference sequence). The CDR3 consists of 16 residues.

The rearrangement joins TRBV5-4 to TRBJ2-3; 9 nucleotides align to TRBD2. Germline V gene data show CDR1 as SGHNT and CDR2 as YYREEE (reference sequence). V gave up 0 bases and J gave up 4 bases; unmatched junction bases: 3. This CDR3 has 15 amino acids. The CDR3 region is CASSLAGLAPDTQYF. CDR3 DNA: TGTGCCAGCAGCTTGGCGGGACTAGCTCCAGATACGCAGTATTTT.

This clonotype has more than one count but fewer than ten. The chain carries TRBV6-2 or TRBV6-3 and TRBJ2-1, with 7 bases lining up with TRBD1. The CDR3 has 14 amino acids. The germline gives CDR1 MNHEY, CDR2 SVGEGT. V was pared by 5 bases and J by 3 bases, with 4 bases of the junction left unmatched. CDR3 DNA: TGTGCCAGCAGTGTCCGGGACAGCTACAATGAGCAGTTCTTC. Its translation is CASSVRDSYNEQFF.

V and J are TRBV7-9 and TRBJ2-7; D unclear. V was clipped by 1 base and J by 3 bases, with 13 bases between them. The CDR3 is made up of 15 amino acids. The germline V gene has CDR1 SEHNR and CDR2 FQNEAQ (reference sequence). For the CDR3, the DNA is TGTGCCAGCAGCTTAGAAAGTGGCCACTTCTACGAGCAGTACTTC. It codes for CASSLESGHFYEQYF.

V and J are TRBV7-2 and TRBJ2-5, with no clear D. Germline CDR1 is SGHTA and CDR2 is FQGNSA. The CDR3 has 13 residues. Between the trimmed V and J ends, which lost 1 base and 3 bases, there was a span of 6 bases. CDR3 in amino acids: CASSLEQKETQYF. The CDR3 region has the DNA TGTGCCAGCAGCTTAGAACAGAAAGAGACCCAGTACTTC.

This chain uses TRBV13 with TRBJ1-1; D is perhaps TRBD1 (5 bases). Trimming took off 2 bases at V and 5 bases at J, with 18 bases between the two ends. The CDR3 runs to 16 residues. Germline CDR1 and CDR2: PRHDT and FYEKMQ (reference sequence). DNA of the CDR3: TGTGCCAGCAGCTTATCCGGCTTAACTTGGGGGACTGAAGCTTTCTTT. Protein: CASSLSGLTWGTEAFF.

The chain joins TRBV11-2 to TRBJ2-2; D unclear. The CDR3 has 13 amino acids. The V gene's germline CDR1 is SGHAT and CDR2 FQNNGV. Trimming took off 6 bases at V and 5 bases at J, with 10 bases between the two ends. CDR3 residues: CASRNQWTGELFF. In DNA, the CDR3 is TGTGCCAGCAGGAATCAGTGGACCGGGGAGCTGTTTTTT.